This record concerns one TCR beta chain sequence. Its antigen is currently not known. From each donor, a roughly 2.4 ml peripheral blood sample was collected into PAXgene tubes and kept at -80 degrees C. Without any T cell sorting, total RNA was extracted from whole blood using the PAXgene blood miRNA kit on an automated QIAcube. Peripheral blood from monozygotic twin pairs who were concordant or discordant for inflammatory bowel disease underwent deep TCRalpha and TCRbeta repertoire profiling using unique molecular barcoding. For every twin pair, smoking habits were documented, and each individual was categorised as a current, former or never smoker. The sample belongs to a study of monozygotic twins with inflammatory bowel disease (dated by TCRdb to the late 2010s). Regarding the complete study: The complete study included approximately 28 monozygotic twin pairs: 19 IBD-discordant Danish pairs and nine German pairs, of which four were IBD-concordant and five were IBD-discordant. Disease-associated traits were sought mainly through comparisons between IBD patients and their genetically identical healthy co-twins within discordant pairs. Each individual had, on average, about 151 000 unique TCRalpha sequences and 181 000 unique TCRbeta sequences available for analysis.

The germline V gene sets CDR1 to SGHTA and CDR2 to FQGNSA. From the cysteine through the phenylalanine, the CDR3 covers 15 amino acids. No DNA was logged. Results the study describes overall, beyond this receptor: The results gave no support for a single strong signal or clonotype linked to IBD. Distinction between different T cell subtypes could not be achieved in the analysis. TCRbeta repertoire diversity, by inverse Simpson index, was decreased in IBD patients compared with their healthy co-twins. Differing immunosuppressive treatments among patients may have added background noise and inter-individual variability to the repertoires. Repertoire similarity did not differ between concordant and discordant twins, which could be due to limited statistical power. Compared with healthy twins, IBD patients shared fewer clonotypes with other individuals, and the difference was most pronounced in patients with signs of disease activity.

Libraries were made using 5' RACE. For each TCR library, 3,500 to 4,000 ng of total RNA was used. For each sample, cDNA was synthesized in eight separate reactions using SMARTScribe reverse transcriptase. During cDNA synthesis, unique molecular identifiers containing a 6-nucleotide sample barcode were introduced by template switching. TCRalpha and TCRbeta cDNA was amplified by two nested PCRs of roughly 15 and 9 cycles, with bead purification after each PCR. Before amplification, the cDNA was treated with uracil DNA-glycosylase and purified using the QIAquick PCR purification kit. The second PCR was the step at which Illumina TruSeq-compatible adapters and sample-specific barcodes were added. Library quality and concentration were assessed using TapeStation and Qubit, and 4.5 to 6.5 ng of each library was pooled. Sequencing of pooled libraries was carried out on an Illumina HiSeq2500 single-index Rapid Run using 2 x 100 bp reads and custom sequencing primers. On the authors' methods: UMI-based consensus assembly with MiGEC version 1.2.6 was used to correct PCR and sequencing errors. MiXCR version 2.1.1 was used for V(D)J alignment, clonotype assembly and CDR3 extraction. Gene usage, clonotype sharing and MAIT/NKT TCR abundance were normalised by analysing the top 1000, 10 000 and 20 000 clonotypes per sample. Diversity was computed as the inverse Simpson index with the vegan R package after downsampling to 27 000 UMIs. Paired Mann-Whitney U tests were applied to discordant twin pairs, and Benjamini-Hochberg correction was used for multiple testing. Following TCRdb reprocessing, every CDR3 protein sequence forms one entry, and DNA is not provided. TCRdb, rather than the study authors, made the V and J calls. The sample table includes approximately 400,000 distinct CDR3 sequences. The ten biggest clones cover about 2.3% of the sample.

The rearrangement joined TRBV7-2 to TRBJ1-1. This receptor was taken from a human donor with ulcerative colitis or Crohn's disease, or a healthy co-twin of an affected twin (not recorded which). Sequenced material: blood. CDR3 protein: CASSLDPKGNTEAFF.